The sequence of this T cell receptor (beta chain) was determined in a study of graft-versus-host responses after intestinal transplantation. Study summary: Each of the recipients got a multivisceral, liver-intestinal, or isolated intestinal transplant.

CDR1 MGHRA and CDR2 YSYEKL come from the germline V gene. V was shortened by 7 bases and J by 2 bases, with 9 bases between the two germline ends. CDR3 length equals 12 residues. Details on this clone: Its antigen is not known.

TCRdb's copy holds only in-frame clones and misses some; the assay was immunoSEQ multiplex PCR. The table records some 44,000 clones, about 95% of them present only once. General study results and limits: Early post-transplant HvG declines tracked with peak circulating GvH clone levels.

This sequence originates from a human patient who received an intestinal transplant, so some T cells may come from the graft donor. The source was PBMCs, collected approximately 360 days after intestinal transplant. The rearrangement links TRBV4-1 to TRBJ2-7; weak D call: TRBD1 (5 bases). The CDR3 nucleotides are TGCGCCAGCAAGGACATAGCCTACGAGCAGTACTTC. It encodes CASKDIAYEQYF.